Presented here are 3 T cell receptor beta chains from one specimen sequenced in a study of T cells after yellow fever vaccination. TCRdb called the 5' RACE reads again in MiXCR, with one record for every CDR3 protein. The sample yields 250,000 or so distinct CDR3 sequences, about 3.9% seen once. This material consisted of PBMCs, taken 15 days after the yellow fever booster vaccination. These receptors came from a man younger than 35 who received the YFV17D yellow fever vaccine.

The genes are TRBV12-3 or TRBV12-4 and TRBJ2-7, with TRBD1 identical over 9 bases. After removal of 5 bases from V and 2 bases from J, the junction contained 4 bases not matched to a gene. CDR3 length: 14 amino acids. CDR3 sequence: CASSRTGATYEQYF. CDR3 coding DNA: TGTGCCAGCAGTCGGACAGGGGCGACCTACGAGCAGTACTTC.

The table lists this clonotype with many counts. V gene TRBV6-5 combines with J gene TRBJ2-5; 7 positions agree with TRBD2. The junction had 1 base not matched to a gene; V was cut back by 2 bases and J by 4 bases. The CDR3 has 13 amino acids. Germline V gene sequence: CDR1 MNHEY, CDR2 SVGAGI. In DNA, the CDR3 is TGTGCCAGCAGTTACGCGGGGGTAGAGACCCAGTACTTC. It yields the protein CASSYAGVETQYF.

This clonotype has ten or more counts. V and J are TRBV18 and TRBJ1-2; D is possibly TRBD1 (5 bases). The CDR3 is made up of 14 amino acids. CDR1 and CDR2 from the germline V gene are KGHSH and LQKENI. Trimming stripped 3 bases from V and 8 bases from J, with 16 bases between. CDR3 coding DNA: TGTGCCAGCTCACCCAACGGTGGGGCTGGCGGCTACACCTTC. Its translation: CASSPNGGAGGYTF. The variable domain in full, with the rest retrieved from reference TRBV18 and TRBJ1-2, is NAGVMQNPRHLVRRRGQEARLRCSPMKGHSHVYWYRQLPEEGLKFMVYLQKENIIDESGMPKERFSAEFPKEGPSILRIQQVVRGDSAAYFCASSPNGGAGGYTFGSGTRLTVV.